This T cell receptor beta chain was captured in a study of cytomegalovirus exposure and HLA in healthy donors. Of note for this clone: Its antigen is not known.

Per germline, CDR1 SGHTA and CDR2 FQGNSA. The trim removed 5 bases at V and 4 bases at J, leaving 7 bases unmatched. The length of the CDR3 is 14 residues. The data were produced by immunoSEQ multiplex PCR, yet TCRdb's version contains in-frame clones alone and is incomplete. The data show some 170,000 clones, approximately 86% seen once. The study, taken as a whole, reports: The classifier was said to identify cytomegalovirus status with high specificity and sensitivity.

These donors were members of the roughly 110-subject validation cohort, a group separate from the roughly 700-subject first cohort. The rearrangement joins TRBV7-2 to TRBJ2-7; 8 bases are shared with TRBD1. The sequenced material came from PBMCs. The origin of this receptor is a man between 18 and 29 years old in good health and CMV-seropositive. This CDR3 reads CASSHRRQGYEQYF. The CDR3 region has the DNA TGTGCCAGCAGCCACCGCCGACAGGGGTACGAGCAGTACTTC.